Below, 22 T cell receptor beta chains from the same sample are listed, as sequenced in a study of T cell changes during pregnancy in multiple sclerosis. The assay was immunoSEQ multiplex PCR, and TCRdb's table has in-frame clones only and misses some. Of 50,000 or so clones in the sample, around 94% were seen once. The sequencing here drew on CD4+ T cells from peripheral blood mononuclear cells, taken in the third trimester of pregnancy. These receptors were obtained from a female donor with multiple sclerosis, enrolled in a pregnancy study.

The J gene is TRBJ2-2, the V gene TRBV6-6, with TRBD1 identical over 8 bases. V lost 2 bases and J lost 4; bases outside the gene matches: 6. The CDR3 extends over 16 amino acids. Germline CDR1 MNHNY, CDR2 SVGAGI (reference sequence). The CDR3 nucleotides read TGTGCCAGCAGTTACCGGACAGGGCGTAGCACCGGGGAGCTGTTTTTT. Translation: CASSYRTGRSTGELFF.

The chain recombines TRBV19 with TRBJ1-6; TRBD1 agrees at 12 bases. The V and J ends lost 2 bases and 0 bases, in that order; junction bases with no gene match: 8. This CDR3 has 20 amino acids. In germline, CDR1 is LNHDA, CDR2 SQIVND (reference sequence). The CDR3 sequence is CASSISGTGGLSSYNSPLHF. For the CDR3, the DNA is TGTGCCAGTAGTATATCCGGGACAGGGGGCCTGAGCTCCTATAATTCACCCCTCCACTTT.

The chain is built from TRBV2 and TRBJ1-1; 8 nucleotides line up with TRBD1. The J segment lost 8 bases and the V segment lost 5 bases, leaving 16 bases of the junction unmatched. There are 16 residues in the CDR3. Germline V gene data show CDR1 as SNHLY and CDR2 as FYNNEI. CDR3 bases: TGTGCCAGCAGTAAGCGGACAGGGTATCCTGGAATGGAAGCTTTCTTT. Amino acid sequence: CASSKRTGYPGMEAFF.

This clone was recorded only once. The chain uses TRBV6-5 and TRBJ2-1; D is unresolved. The CDR3 runs 15 residues. Trimming stripped 2 bases from V and 0 bases from J, with 8 bases between. Germline values: CDR1 MNHEY, CDR2 SVGAGI. The CDR3 loop reads CASSYGQNSYNEQFF. In DNA, the CDR3 is TGTGCCAGCAGTTACGGTCAGAACTCCTACAATGAGCAGTTCTTC.

The chain is built from TRBV10-3 and TRBJ2-5, with TRBD1 matching 9 bases. This CDR3 has 16 amino acids. Germline-derived CDR1 and CDR2 are ENHRY and SYGVKD. The V gene end was trimmed by 4 bases and the J gene end by 2 bases; junction bases not matched to a gene: 8. In DNA, the CDR3 is TGTGCCATCAGTGCTACGGGACAGGGCCAGCAAGAGACCCAGTACTTC. Translation gives CAISATGQGQQETQYF.

V gene TRBV6-5 combines with J gene TRBJ2-1; D might be TRBD2 (6 bases). CDR1 is MNHEY, CDR2 SVGAGI, per germline. V shed 4 bases and J shed 5 bases, with 18 bases lying between them. The length of the CDR3 is 16 residues. The CDR3 sequence is CASSLVGLNLNNEQFF. The DNA of the CDR3 is TGTGCCAGCAGTTTGGTAGGACTAAACCTTAACAATGAGCAGTTCTTC.

The chain joins TRBV7-9 to TRBJ1-1; 7 bases are a match to TRBD1. CDR3 length: 13 amino acids. V was pared by 3 bases and J by 3 bases, with 1 base of the junction left unmatched. CDR1 is SEHNR and CDR2 is FQNEAQ in the germline V gene (reference sequence). The CDR3 reads CASSFDRDTEAFF. The CDR3 region has the DNA TGTGCCAGCAGCTTCGACAGGGACACTGAAGCTTTCTTT.

The rearrangement joins TRBV27 to TRBJ2-2, with 9 bases fitting TRBD1. In germline, CDR1 is MNHEY, CDR2 SMNVEV (reference sequence). V trimming: 5 bases; J trimming: 4 bases; junction bases outside the gene matches: 5. The CDR3 is 15 amino acids. DNA for the CDR3: TGTGCCAGCAGTCCACAGGGGGCAGGCACCGGGGAGCTGTTTTTT. Its protein is CASSPQGAGTGELFF.

The chain recombines TRBV9 with TRBJ2-3, with D tentatively TRBD2 (5 bases). The ends were cut back, 4 bases at V and 1 base at J, with 22 bases in the middle. From germline, CDR1 is SGDLS and CDR2 YYNGEE. CDR3 size: 18 residues. The CDR3 DNA follows: TGTGCCAGCAGCCAAGCGGTGATGCCCGTAATGGGCACAGATACGCAGTATTTT. Translation gives CASSQAVMPVMGTDTQYF.

The chain links TRBV5-1 to TRBJ2-1; D unresolved. The V end was cut by 0 bases, the J end by 0 bases, with 10 bases between. Germline CDR1 SGHRS, CDR2 YFSETQ. This CDR3 comprises 16 residues. CDR3: CASSLDGRSSYNEQFF. In DNA, the CDR3 is TGCGCCAGCAGCTTGGATGGGCGAAGCTCCTACAATGAGCAGTTCTTC. The full variable domain, its missing parts supplied by reference TRBV5-1 and TRBJ2-1, is KAGVTQTPRYLIKTRGQQVTLSCSPISGHRSVSWYQQTPGQGLQFLFEYFSETQRNKGNFPGRFSGRQFSNSRSEMNVSTLELGDSALYLCASSLDGRSSYNEQFFGPGTRLTVL.

The rearrangement joins TRBV2 to TRBJ1-5; 7 nucleotides align to TRBD1. With V trimmed by 1 base and J by 6 bases, 15 bases remained unmatched. The CDR3 loop spans 18 amino acids. Germline V gives CDR1 SNHLY, CDR2 FYNNEI. CDR3 region: CASSEEGAVGIFSQPQHF. The DNA of the CDR3 is TGTGCCAGCAGTGAAGAGGGGGCGGTGGGGATATTTAGTCAGCCCCAGCATTTT.

This chain connects TRBV19 to TRBJ1-6; possible D gene TRBD1, 5 bases. This CDR3 region has 18 residues. The germline V and J ends were trimmed by 5 bases and 4 bases, with 21 bases remaining between them. Germline V CDR1 and CDR2: LNHDA, SQIVND (reference sequence). The CDR3 bases are TGTGCCAGTAGTCTATATGACAGCGAAAGCCCATATAATTCACCCCTCCACTTT. This gives the protein CASSLYDSESPYNSPLHF.

The chain uses TRBV7-3 and TRBJ1-2; possibly TRBD1 for D (6 bases). This CDR3 is built from 15 residues. Germline V gene sequence: CDR1 SGHTA, CDR2 FQGTGA. Trimming shortened V by 5 bases and J by 4 bases, and 17 bases separated the two germline ends. CDR3 bases: TGTGCCAGCAGCCAAGGCCAGGGGAAGATCTATGGCTACACCTTC. Its protein product is CASSQGQGKIYGYTF.

The chain uses TRBV5-5 and TRBJ1-4; weak D call: TRBD1 (5 bases). The V gene lost 1 base and the J gene lost 7 bases, with 14 bases spanning the gap. The CDR3 sequence is 15 residues long. The germline V gene has CDR1 SGHKS and CDR2 YYEKEE (reference sequence). The CDR3, as DNA: TGTGCCAGCAGCTTGCCCCCCCCCACAGGTGAAAAACTGTTTTTT. Translating gives CASSLPPPTGEKLFF.

V is TRBV30 and J is TRBJ1-2; 7 nucleotides match TRBD1. The trim removed 0 bases at V and 7 bases at J, leaving 11 bases unmatched. The CDR3 covers 15 residues. The germline gives CDR1 GTSNPN, CDR2 SVGIG (reference sequence). The CDR3 is CAWSVLQGPPSGYTF. The CDR3 nucleotides are TGTGCCTGGAGTGTCCTACAGGGGCCCCCCTCTGGCTACACCTTC.

The chain uses TRBV4-1 and TRBJ1-1, with a tentative D call TRBD1 (6 bases). V was pared by 0 bases and J by 5 bases, with 19 bases between. This CDR3 has 17 residues. CDR1 MGHRA and CDR2 YSYEKL come from the germline V gene. The CDR3 loop is CASSQDTGGSFSTEAFF. The CDR3 DNA sequence: TGCGCCAGCAGCCAAGATACGGGGGGCTCCTTCTCAACTGAAGCTTTCTTT.

The chain joins TRBV9 to TRBJ2-3, with 7 bases identical to TRBD1. V gave up 0 bases and J gave up 4 bases; unmatched junction bases: 5. This CDR3 comprises 15 residues. CDR1 is SGDLS, CDR2 YYNGEE, per germline. The CDR3 DNA follows: TGTGCCAGCAGCGTAGTAGGGGGCGCGGCAGATACGCAGTATTTT. Translating gives CASSVVGGAADTQYF.

The chain links TRBV5-6 to TRBJ2-5; 10 bases line up with TRBD2. V was pared by 0 bases and J by 0 bases, with 8 bases of the junction left unmatched. The CDR3 covers 18 residues. Per germline, CDR1 SGHDT and CDR2 YYEEEE. The CDR3 protein is CASSLVAGGSGYQETQYF. The CDR3 DNA is TGTGCCAGCAGCTTGGTAGCGGGGGGCTCGGGGTACCAAGAGACCCAGTACTTC. Full variable domain (outside the CDR3, taken from reference TRBV5-6 and TRBJ2-5): DAGVTQSPTHLIKTRGQQVTLRCSPKSGHDTVSWYQQALGQGPQFIFQYYEEEERQRGNFPDRFSGHQFPNYSSELNVNALLLGDSALYLCASSLVAGGSGYQETQYFGPGTRLLVL.

This rearrangement joins TRBV30 to TRBJ2-6; weak D call: TRBD2 (5 bases). The V gene lost 2 bases and the J gene lost 4 bases, with 6 bases spanning the gap. CDR1 and CDR2 from the germline V gene are GTSNPN and SVGIG (reference sequence). CDR3 length: 13 residues. DNA of the CDR3: TGTGCCTGGAGTACGGGGGGGGCCAACGTCCTGACTTTC. Protein sequence: CAWSTGGANVLTF.

This chain connects TRBV9 to TRBJ2-3, with TRBD2 matching over 16 bases. V gave up 4 bases and J gave up 6 bases; unmatched junction bases: 5. Germline loops: CDR1 SGDLS, CDR2 YYNGEE. This CDR3 region has 16 residues. In nucleotides, the CDR3 is TGTGCCAGCAGCCCCGGGACTAGCGGGGGGGGCGATACGCAGTATTTT. It translates to CASSPGTSGGGDTQYF.

This chain links TRBV4-1 with TRBJ1-1; tentative D call: TRBD1 (6 bases). CDR1 is MGHRA and CDR2 is YSYEKL in the germline V gene. V was trimmed by 4 bases and J by 0 bases, leaving 12 bases between them. CDR3 length equals 15 residues. The CDR3 protein is CASSPTQGMNTEAFF. Here the CDR3 DNA reads TGCGCCAGCAGCCCTACACAGGGCATGAACACTGAAGCTTTCTTT.

The chain is built from TRBV9 and TRBJ2-1; TRBD2 might be the D (6 bases). Germline CDR1 and CDR2: SGDLS and YYNGEE. V lost 4 bases and J 3 bases, leaving 8 bases between the germline ends. There are 13 residues in the CDR3. DNA for the CDR3: TGTGCCAGCAGCCGGGGACTCTACAATGAGCAGTTCTTC. This encodes CASSRGLYNEQFF.